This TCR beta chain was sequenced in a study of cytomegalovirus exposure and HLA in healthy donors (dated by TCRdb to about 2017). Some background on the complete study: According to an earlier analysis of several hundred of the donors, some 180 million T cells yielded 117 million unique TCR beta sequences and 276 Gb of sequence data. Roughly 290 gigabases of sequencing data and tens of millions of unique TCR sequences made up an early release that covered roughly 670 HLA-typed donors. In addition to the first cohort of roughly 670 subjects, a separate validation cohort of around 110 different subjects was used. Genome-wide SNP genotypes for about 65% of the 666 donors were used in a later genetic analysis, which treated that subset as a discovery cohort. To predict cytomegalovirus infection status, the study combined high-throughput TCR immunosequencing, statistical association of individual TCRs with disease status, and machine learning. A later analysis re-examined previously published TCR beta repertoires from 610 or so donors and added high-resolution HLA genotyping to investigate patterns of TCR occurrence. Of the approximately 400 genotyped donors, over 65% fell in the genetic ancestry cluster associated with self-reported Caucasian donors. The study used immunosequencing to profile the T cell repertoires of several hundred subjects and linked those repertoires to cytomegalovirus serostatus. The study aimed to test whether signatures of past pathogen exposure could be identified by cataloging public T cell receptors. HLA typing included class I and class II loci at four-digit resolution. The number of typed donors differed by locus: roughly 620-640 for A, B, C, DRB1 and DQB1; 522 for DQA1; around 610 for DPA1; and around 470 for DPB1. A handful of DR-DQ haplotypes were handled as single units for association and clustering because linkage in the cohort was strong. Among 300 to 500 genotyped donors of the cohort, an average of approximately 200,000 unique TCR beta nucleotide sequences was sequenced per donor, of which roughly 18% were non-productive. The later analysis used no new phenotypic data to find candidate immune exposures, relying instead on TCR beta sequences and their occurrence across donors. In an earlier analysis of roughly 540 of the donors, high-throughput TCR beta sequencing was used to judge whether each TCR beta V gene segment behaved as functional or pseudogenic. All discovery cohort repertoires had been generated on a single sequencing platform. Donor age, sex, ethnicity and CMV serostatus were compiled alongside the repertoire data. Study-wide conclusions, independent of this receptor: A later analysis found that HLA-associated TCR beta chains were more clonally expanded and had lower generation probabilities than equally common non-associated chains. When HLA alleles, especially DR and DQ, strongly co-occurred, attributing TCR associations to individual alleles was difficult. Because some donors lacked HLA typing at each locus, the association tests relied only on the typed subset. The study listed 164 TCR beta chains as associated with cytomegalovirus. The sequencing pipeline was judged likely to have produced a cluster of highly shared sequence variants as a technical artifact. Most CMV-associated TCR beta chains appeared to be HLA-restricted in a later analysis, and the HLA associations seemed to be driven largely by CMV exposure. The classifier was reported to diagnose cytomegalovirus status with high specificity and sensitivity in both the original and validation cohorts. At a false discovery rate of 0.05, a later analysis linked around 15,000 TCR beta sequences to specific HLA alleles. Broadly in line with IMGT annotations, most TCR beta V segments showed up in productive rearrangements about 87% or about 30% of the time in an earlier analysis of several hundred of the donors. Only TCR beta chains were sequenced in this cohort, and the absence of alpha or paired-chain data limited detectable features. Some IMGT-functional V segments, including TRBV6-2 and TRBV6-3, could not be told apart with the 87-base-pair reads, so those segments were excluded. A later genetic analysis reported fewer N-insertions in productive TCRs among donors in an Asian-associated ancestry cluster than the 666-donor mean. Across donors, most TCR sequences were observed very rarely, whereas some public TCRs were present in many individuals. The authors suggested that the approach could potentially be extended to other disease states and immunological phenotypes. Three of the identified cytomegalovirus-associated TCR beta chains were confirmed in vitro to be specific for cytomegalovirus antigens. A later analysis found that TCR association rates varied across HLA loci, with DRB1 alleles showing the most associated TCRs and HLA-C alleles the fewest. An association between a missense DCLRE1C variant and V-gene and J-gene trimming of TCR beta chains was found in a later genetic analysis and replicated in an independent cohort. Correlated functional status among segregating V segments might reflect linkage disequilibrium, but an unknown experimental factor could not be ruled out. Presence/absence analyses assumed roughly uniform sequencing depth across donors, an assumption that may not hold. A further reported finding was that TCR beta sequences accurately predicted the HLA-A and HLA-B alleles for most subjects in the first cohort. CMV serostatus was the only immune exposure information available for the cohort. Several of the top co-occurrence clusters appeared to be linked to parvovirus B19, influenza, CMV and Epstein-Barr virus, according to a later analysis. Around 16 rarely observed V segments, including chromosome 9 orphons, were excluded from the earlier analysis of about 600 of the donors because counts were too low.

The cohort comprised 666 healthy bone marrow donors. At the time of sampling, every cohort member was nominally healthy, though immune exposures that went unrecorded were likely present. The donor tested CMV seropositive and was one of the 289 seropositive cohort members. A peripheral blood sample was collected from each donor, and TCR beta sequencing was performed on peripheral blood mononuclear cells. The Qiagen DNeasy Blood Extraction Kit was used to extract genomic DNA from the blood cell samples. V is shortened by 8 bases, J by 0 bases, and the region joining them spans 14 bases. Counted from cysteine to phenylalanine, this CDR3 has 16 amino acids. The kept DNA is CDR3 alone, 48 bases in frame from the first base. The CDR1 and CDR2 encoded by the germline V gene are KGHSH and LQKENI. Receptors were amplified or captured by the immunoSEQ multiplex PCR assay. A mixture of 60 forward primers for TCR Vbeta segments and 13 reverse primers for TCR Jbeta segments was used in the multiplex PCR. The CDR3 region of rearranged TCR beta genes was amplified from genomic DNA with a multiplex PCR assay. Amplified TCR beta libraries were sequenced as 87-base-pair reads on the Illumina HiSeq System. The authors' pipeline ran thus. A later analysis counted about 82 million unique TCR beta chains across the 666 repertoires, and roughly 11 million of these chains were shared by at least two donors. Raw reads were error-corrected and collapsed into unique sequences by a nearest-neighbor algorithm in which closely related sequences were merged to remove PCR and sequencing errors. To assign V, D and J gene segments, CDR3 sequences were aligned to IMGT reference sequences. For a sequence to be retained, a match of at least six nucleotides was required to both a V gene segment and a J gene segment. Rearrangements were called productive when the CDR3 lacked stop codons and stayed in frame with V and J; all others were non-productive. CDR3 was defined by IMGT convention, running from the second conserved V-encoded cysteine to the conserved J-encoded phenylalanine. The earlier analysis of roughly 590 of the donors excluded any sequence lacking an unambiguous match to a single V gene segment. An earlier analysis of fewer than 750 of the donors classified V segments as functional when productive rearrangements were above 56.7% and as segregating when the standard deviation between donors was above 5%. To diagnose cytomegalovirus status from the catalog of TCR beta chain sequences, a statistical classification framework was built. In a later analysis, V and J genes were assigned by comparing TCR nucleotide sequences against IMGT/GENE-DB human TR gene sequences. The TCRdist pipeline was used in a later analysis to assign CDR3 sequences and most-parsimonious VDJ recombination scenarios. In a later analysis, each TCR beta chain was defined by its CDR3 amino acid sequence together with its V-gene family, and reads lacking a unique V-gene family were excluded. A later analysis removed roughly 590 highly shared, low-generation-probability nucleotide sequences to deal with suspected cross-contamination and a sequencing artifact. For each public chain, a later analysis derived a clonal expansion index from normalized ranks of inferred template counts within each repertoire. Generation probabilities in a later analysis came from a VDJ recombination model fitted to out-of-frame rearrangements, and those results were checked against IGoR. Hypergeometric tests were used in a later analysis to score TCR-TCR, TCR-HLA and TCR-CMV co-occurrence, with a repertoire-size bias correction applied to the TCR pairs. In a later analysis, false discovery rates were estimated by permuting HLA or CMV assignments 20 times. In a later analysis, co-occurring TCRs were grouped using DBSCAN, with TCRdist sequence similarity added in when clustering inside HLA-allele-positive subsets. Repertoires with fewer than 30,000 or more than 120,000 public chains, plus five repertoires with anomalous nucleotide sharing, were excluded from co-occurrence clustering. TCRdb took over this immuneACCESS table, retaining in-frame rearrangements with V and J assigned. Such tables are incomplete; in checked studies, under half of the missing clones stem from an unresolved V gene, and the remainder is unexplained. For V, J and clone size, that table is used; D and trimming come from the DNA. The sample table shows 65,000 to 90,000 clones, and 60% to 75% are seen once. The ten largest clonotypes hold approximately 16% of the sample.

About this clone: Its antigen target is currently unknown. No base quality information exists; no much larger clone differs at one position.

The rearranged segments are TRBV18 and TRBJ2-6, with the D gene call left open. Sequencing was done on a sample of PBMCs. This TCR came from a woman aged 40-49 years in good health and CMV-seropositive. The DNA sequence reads TGTGCCAGCGTGCCGACTGTCAGCTCTGGGGCCAACGTCCTGACTTTC. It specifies CASVPTVSSGANVLTF.